This T cell receptor (beta chain) was profiled in a study of T cell changes during pregnancy in multiple sclerosis (dated 2019 in TCRdb). Regarding the complete study: In women with multiple sclerosis, the researchers looked at how the T cell repertoire shifted as pregnancy progressed.

Details on this clone: The antigen it recognizes is unknown. No base quality information exists; no much larger clone differs at one position.

Trimming removed 4 bases from V and 5 bases from J; the gene matches leave 5 bases unexplained. Spanning cysteine to phenylalanine, the CDR3 consists of 15 amino acids. The entry retains the CDR3 DNA only, 45 bases that are in frame from base 1. The germline V gene provides CDR1 SGHRS and CDR2 YFSETQ. The library came from the immunoSEQ multiplex PCR assay. TCRdb holds this immuneACCESS table with in-frame rearrangements only. Some clones are missing; in checked studies, unresolved V genes explain under half, and the rest has no known cause. This sample has 55,000 to 70,000 clones in its table, and 93% of those were observed once. Roughly 1.8% of the sample goes to the ten largest clones.

The material sequenced was peripheral blood, taken after pregnancy. The sequence came from a female donor with multiple sclerosis, enrolled in a pregnancy study. The chain is encoded by TRBV5-1 joined to TRBJ2-1, with 11 central nucleotides matching TRBD2. The CDR3 reads as follows: CASSDGTSGHNEQFF. The bases are TGCGCCAGCAGCGACGGGACTAGCGGACACAATGAGCAGTTCTTC.